One and the same sample provided the 20 T cell receptor beta chains below, sequenced in a study of identical twins. TCRdb recomputed calls from the 5' RACE reads with MiXCR, one row per CDR3 protein. Here the sample spans about 210,000 distinct CDR3 sequences, roughly 9.4% being singletons. Material for sequencing was memory (CD45RO+) T cells sorted from blood. These receptors all come from a woman aged 18-35 years in good health.

This chain connects TRBV7-2 to TRBJ2-5; 8 bases are shared with TRBD1. The CDR3 has 12 amino acids. Looked up from germline, CDR1 is SGHTA and CDR2 is FQGNSA. J gave up 9 bases and V 5 bases, and 5 bases lay outside the gene matches. DNA of the CDR3: TGTGCCAGCAGCCCCCGGACAGGGCCCCAGTACTTC. This gives the protein CASSPRTGPQYF.

This sequence joins TRBV7-2 and TRBJ2-1; perhaps D is TRBD1 or TRBD2 (5 bases each). The CDR3 is 13 amino acids. The germline V and J ends were trimmed by 1 base and 11 bases, with 12 bases remaining between them. The germline V gene encodes CDR1 SGHTA and CDR2 FQGNSA. Written as DNA, the CDR3 is TGTGCCAGCAGCTTAGGGGGGAACAGACAGCAGTTCTTC. This sequence encodes CASSLGGNRQQFF.

This clonotype was found many times. V is TRBV24-1 and J is TRBJ2-5, with 8 bases aligning to TRBD1. This CDR3 has 14 residues. CDR1 and CDR2 (germline): KGHDR, SFDVKD. Trimming took 4 bases from V and 4 from J; bases not matched to a gene: 4. The CDR3 loop reads CATSDRGQGETQYF. CDR3 DNA sequence: TGTGCCACCAGTGACCGCGGACAGGGAGAGACCCAGTACTTC.

This clonotype was detected many times. The rearrangement uses TRBV12-3 or TRBV12-4 and TRBJ1-2; 7 bases are a match to TRBD1. CDR3 length: 14 residues. V lost 6 bases and J lost 7; bases outside the gene matches: 11. The chain's CDR3 is CASSPLRQGIGYTF. In nucleotides, the CDR3 is TGTGCCAGCAGCCCCCTCCGACAGGGCATTGGCTACACCTTC.

This clonotype was found many times. The rearrangement joins TRBV7-8 to TRBJ1-4, with TRBD1 identical over 7 bases. This CDR3 contains 14 residues. Germline loops: CDR1 SGHVS, CDR2 FQNEAQ. Losses at the gene ends were 3 bases for V and 3 bases for J; bases not matched to a gene: 1. CDR3: CASSFRGANEKLFF. CDR3 sequence (DNA): TGTGCCAGCAGCTTCAGGGGGGCTAATGAAAAACTGTTTTTT.

This clonotype was detected ten times or more. The J gene is TRBJ2-1, the V gene TRBV7-9; the D is unclear. The V end lost 3 bases, the J end lost 10 bases, and 7 bases lay between the germline ends. CDR1 is SEHNR, CDR2 FQNEAQ, per germline (reference sequence). This CDR3 is 11 amino acids long. The CDR3 DNA is TGTGCCAGCAGCTTGCCTTTAGAGCAGTTCTTC. It translates to CASSLPLEQFF. Full variable domain (rest looked up from reference TRBV7-9 and TRBJ2-1): DTGVSQNPRHKITKRGQNVTFRCDPISEHNRLYWYRQTLGQGPEFLTYFQNEAQLEKSRLLSDRFSAERPKGSFSTLEIQRTEQGDSAMYLCASSLPLEQFFGPGTRLTVL.

The chain carries TRBV20-1 and TRBJ2-2; 9 positions agree with TRBD2. Germline V gives CDR1 DFQATT, CDR2 SNEGSKA (reference sequence). The CDR3 has 14 amino acids. V gave up 6 bases and J gave up 2 bases; unmatched junction bases: 4. The DNA for the CDR3 is TGCAGTGCAATTAGCGGGAGTAACACCGGGGAGCTGTTTTTT. Protein sequence: CSAISGSNTGELFF.

This clonotype was observed many times. The J gene is TRBJ2-3, the V gene TRBV6-1; the match to TRBD1 covers 12 bases. CDR3 length: 14 residues. Germline trimming cut 5 bases from V and 6 bases from J; bases unmatched to any gene: 3. Germline loops: CDR1 MNHNS, CDR2 SASEGT. For the CDR3, the DNA is TGTGCCAGCAGTAGGGACAGGGGGCCTGATACGCAGTATTTT. Its protein is CASSRDRGPDTQYF.

The chain recombines TRBV20-1 with TRBJ2-3; unclear D gene. Germline V CDR1 and CDR2: DFQATT, SNEGSKA (reference sequence). This CDR3 comprises 13 residues. The ends were cut back, 7 bases at V and 3 bases at J, with 14 bases in the middle. CDR3 in amino acids: CSVGAGMTDTQYF. The CDR3 DNA follows: TGCAGTGTCGGTGCTGGGATGACAGATACGCAGTATTTT.

A word on this clonotype: The junction differs from germline at one of its ends, possibly a read error. The gene calls are TRBV20-1 and TRBJ2-5, with D tentatively TRBD1 or TRBD2 (6 bases each). The CDR3 length is 13 residues. Germline assignment: CDR1 DFQATT and CDR2 SNEGSKA (reference sequence). The CDR3 coding sequence is TGCAGTGCTAGACGGAGGGATTGGGGACACCAGGACTTC. Amino acids: CSARRRDWGHQDF.

This clonotype was detected many times. This chain connects TRBV7-6 to TRBJ1-3; 8 bases are a match to TRBD1. V dropped 0 bases and J dropped 0; count of bases not matched to a gene: 4. CDR1 is SGHVS, CDR2 FNYEAQ, per germline. This CDR3 is 17 amino acids long. The CDR3 nucleotides read TGTGCCAGCAGCTTAGCCGACAGGGGAAGCTCTGGAAACACCATATATTTT. Encoded protein: CASSLADRGSSGNTIYF.

The chain is built from TRBV6-1 and TRBJ2-3, with 8 bases that match TRBD2. The germline gives CDR1 MNHNS, CDR2 SASEGT. The trim removed 5 bases at V and 1 base at J, leaving 5 bases unmatched. The CDR3 covers 15 residues. The CDR3 loop reads CASSPGRVGTDTQYF. CDR3 DNA sequence: TGTGCCAGCAGTCCCGGGAGGGTTGGCACAGATACGCAGTATTTT.

This clonotype was counted a few times. This chain connects TRBV6-5 to TRBJ2-2; D is unresolved. CDR1 is MNHEY, CDR2 SVGAGI, per germline. V was cut by 6 bases and J by 2 bases, with 16 bases left in between. This CDR3 has 16 residues. DNA of the CDR3: TGTGCCAGCAGAGACTCGGTCCCGTCCAACACCGGGGAGCTGTTTTTT. The encoded protein is CASRDSVPSNTGELFF.

The rearrangement links TRBV20-1 to TRBJ1-3, with D possibly matching TRBD1 (5 bases). Trimming cost V 2 bases and J 4 bases, with 12 bases left between them. From germline, CDR1 is DFQATT and CDR2 SNEGSKA (reference sequence). The CDR3 covers 14 residues. CDR3 sequence reads: CSARSGEYGNTIYF. CDR3 in DNA: TGCAGTGCTAGATCGGGGGAATACGGAAACACCATATATTTT.

This chain connects TRBV6-2 or TRBV6-3 to TRBJ2-7; 9 nucleotides align to TRBD2. The germline CDR1 and CDR2 sequences are MNHEY and SVGEGT. The CDR3 is 15 residues long. Trimming removed 7 bases from V and 2 bases from J; junction bases left unmatched: 9. CDR3 in amino acids: CASTSLAGVAYEQYF. CDR3 DNA sequence: TGTGCCAGCACCTCACTAGCGGGCGTTGCCTACGAGCAGTACTTC.

The V and J genes are TRBV3-1 and TRBJ2-7; tentatively, D is TRBD1 (5 bases). Germline V gene data show CDR1 as LGHDT and CDR2 as YNNKEL (reference sequence). Trimming removed 8 bases from V and 2 bases from J, with 16 bases in between. The CDR3 is made up of 14 amino acids. The CDR3 nucleotides read TGTGCCAGCGCCGACAGAGAGACCCCCTACGAGCAGTACTTC. It encodes CASADRETPYEQYF.

This clonotype showed up many times. V usage is TRBV27 and J usage is TRBJ2-5, with 10 bases aligning to TRBD1. This CDR3 has 15 residues. The V gene end was trimmed by 6 bases and the J gene end by 4 bases; junction bases not matched to a gene: 8. Germline CDR1 reads MNHEY; CDR2 reads SMNVEV (reference sequence). The CDR3 reads CASRRVDRGRETQYF. CDR3 in DNA: TGTGCCAGCAGGAGAGTTGACAGGGGGCGAGAGACCCAGTACTTC.

This clonotype has only a few counts. The chain is built from TRBV6-5 and TRBJ2-3; D unresolved. CDR1 and CDR2 (germline): MNHEY, SVGAGI. Trimming shortened V by 0 bases and J by 3 bases, and 7 bases separated the two germline ends. The CDR3 runs to 14 residues. The CDR3 protein is CASSYSATTDTQYF. CDR3 DNA: TGTGCCAGCAGTTACTCCGCTACTACAGATACGCAGTATTTT.

This chain connects TRBV5-1 to TRBJ2-1; TRBD2 agrees at 10 bases. This CDR3 comprises 15 residues. Germline loops: CDR1 SGHRS, CDR2 YFSETQ. J gave up 8 bases and V 6 bases, and 11 bases lay outside the gene matches. In nucleotides, the CDR3 is TGCGCCAGCACCCGGAGCGGGGGGGAGTCACATGAGCAGTTCTTC. Its protein is CASTRSGGESHEQFF.

Many counts were recorded for this clonotype. CDR3 nucleotides: TGTGCCAGCAGCTTAGCGACTCGGTCCTACAATGAGCAGTTCTTC. Its protein is CASSLATRSYNEQFF. The chain carries TRBV7-9 and TRBJ2-1; the D is unclear. CDR3 length equals 15 residues. V lost 0 bases and J 1 base, leaving 7 bases between the germline ends. The germline CDR1 and CDR2 sequences are SEHNR and FQNEAQ (reference sequence).